These T cell receptor beta chains were read from a single sample in a study of cytomegalovirus exposure and HLA in healthy donors. The assay was immunoSEQ multiplex PCR, and TCRdb's table has in-frame clones only and misses some. Here the sample spans some 120,000 clones, about 16% being singletons. The sequencing sample was made of PBMCs. Receptors originate from a woman between 18 and 29 years old in good health and CMV-seronegative. CDR3s include the opening cysteine and the closing phenylalanine or tryptophan. A D gene is named only where the DNA matches it firmly. Only some rows state a clone size, as once, few, many or a class for expanded clones.

size: NA; V: TRBV19; D: TRBD1; J: TRBJ1-1; CDR3: CASSIRGRGLGEAFF; DNA: TGTGCCAGTAGTATAAGGGGCAGGGGGCTCGGTGAAGCTTTCTTT
size: NA; V: TRBV29-1; D: TRBD1; J: TRBJ2-7; CDR3: CSALTGGSGEQYF; DNA: TGCAGCGCTCTGACAGGGGGATCGGGGGAGCAGTACTTC
size: few; V: TRBV4-2; D: NA; J: TRBJ1-3; CDR3: CASSPRLDTQRLSGNTIYF; DNA: TGTGCCAGCAGCCCCCGACTGGACACCCAGCGCCTCTCTGGAAACACCATATATTTT
size: NA; V: TRBV27; D: TRBD1; J: TRBJ2-7; CDR3: CASSWDRGLGEQYF; DNA: TGTGCCAGCAGTTGGGACAGGGGGCTAGGCGAGCAGTACTTC
size: NA; V: TRBV28; D: TRBD1; J: TRBJ1-2; CDR3: CASSFSGTAYGYTF; DNA: TGTGCCAGCAGTTTTTCCGGGACAGCCTATGGCTACACCTTC
size: few; V: TRBV29-1; D: TRBD2; J: TRBJ2-3; CDR3: CSPILAGKGPDTQYF; DNA: TGCAGCCCTATCCTAGCGGGCAAGGGCCCAGATACGCAGTATTTT
size: few; V: TRBV30; D: TRBD1; J: TRBJ1-5; CDR3: CAWSLEGATQPQHF; DNA: TGTGCCTGGAGTCTTGAGGGGGCGACTCAGCCCCAGCATTTT
size: few; V: TRBV5-6; D: NA; J: TRBJ1-1; CDR3: CASSSGQEAFF; DNA: TGTGCCAGCAGCTCCGGACAAGAAGCTTTCTTT
size: few; V: TRBV5-1; D: NA; J: TRBJ1-1; CDR3: CASSLDMNTEAFF; DNA: TGCGCCAGCAGCTTGGATATGAACACTGAAGCTTTCTTT
size: NA; V: TRBV9; D: NA; J: TRBJ2-7; CDR3: CASSGSRGYEQYF; DNA: TGTGCCAGCAGCGGTTCCAGGGGATACGAGCAGTACTTC
size: few; V: TRBV28; D: NA; J: TRBJ1-5; CDR3: CASGGISGNQPQHF; DNA: TGTGCCAGCGGGGGGATATCTGGCAATCAGCCCCAGCATTTT
size: few; V: TRBV6-1; D: NA; J: TRBJ1-4; CDR3: CASSVRQSNEKLFF; DNA: TGTGCCAGCAGTGTTCGACAGAGTAATGAAAAACTGTTTTTT
size: NA; V: TRBV30; D: NA; J: TRBJ2-1; CDR3: CAWSQGHDSYNEQFF; DNA: TGTGCCTGGTCCCAGGGGCACGACTCCTACAATGAGCAGTTCTTC
size: NA; V: TRBV5-1; D: TRBD2; J: TRBJ2-5; CDR3: CASSSIAPSQGSGRASATQYF; DNA: TGCGCCAGCAGCTCTATCGCCCCTAGCCAGGGTAGCGGGAGGGCCTCTGCGACCCAGTACTTC
size: few; V: TRBV5-6; D: NA; J: TRBJ1-3; CDR3: CASSLAAGNTIYF; DNA: TGTGCCAGCAGCTTAGCGGCTGGAAACACCATATATTTT
size: few; V: TRBV2; D: NA; J: TRBJ1-4; CDR3: CASSEAVRDEKLFF; DNA: TGTGCCAGCAGCGAGGCCGTAAGAGATGAAAAACTGTTTTTT
size: few; V: TRBV7-3; D: TRBD1; J: TRBJ2-3; CDR3: CASSLRQGNTDTQYF; DNA: TGTGCCAGCAGCTTAAGACAGGGGAACACAGATACGCAGTATTTT
size: NA; V: TRBV6-1; D: TRBD2; J: TRBJ2-7; CDR3: CASSEADSLGLAVTYEQYF; DNA: TGTGCCAGCAGTGAAGCCGACAGCCTGGGACTAGCGGTTACCTACGAGCAGTACTTC
size: few; V: TRBV6-6; D: TRBD1; J: TRBJ1-5; CDR3: CASSYSGQVFNQPQHF; DNA: TGTGCCAGCAGTTACTCGGGACAGGTTTTCAATCAGCCCCAGCATTTT
size: NA; V: TRBV29-1; D: TRBD1; J: TRBJ2-6; CDR3: CSVDGDRDTSGANVLTF; DNA: TGCAGCGTTGACGGGGACAGAGATACCTCTGGGGCCAACGTCCTGACTTTC
size: once; V: TRBV2; D: NA; J: TRBJ2-7; CDR3: CASNDPDSPYEQYF; DNA: TGTGCCAGTAACGACCCCGACAGCCCCTACGAGCAGTACTTC
size: NA; V: TRBV30; D: NA; J: TRBJ1-4; CDR3: CAWSVTRDRVEKLFF; DNA: TGTGCCTGGAGTGTAACCCGGGATCGGGTTGAAAAACTGTTTTTT
size: few; V: TRBV9; D: TRBD1; J: TRBJ1-4; CDR3: CASSGSGGPNEKLFF; DNA: TGTGCCAGCAGCGGATCAGGGGGGCCTAATGAAAAACTGTTTTTT
size: few; V: TRBV6-4; D: NA; J: TRBJ2-2; CDR3: CASSDDETNTGELFF; DNA: TGTGCCAGCAGTGATGACGAGACAAACACCGGGGAGCTGTTTTTT
size: once; V: TRBV4-2; D: NA; J: TRBJ1-3; CDR3: CASRQAAGAGGNTIYF; DNA: TGTGCCAGCCGCCAAGCGGCGGGGGCTGGTGGAAACACCATATATTTT
size: few; V: TRBV29-1; D: TRBD2; J: TRBJ2-1; CDR3: CSVSGGIYNEQFF; DNA: TGCAGCGTCTCCGGGGGGATCTACAATGAGCAGTTCTTC
size: once; V: TRBV7-2; D: NA; J: TRBJ2-7; CDR3: CASSSALLYEQYF; DNA: TGTGCCAGCAGCTCCGCCCTATTGTACGAGCAGTACTTC
size: NA; V: TRBV6-5; D: TRBD1; J: TRBJ2-1; CDR3: CASSPLQGAEGEQFF; DNA: TGTGCCAGCAGCCCCCTGCAGGGGGCAGAGGGTGAGCAGTTCTTC
size: NA; V: TRBV28; D: NA; J: TRBJ1-5; CDR3: CASTGGGVGQPQHF; DNA: TGTGCCTCCACCGGAGGGGGGGTGGGTCAGCCCCAGCATTTT
size: NA; V: TRBV27; D: NA; J: TRBJ1-2; CDR3: CASSTGGPPVSGYTF; DNA: TGTGCCAGCAGTACCGGGGGGCCTCCTGTCTCTGGCTACACCTTC
size: few; V: TRBV7-8; D: TRBD1; J: TRBJ2-7; CDR3: CASSLGTGTYEQYF; DNA: TGTGCCAGCAGCCTAGGGACAGGGACCTACGAGCAGTATTTC
size: NA; V: TRBV19; D: NA; J: TRBJ2-3; CDR3: CASTWGEVRQDTQYF; DNA: TGTGCCAGTACTTGGGGCGAAGTGAGACAAGATACGCAGTATTTT
size: few; V: TRBV7-9; D: TRBD1; J: TRBJ1-2; CDR3: CASSLKGQGDRHYGYSF; DNA: TGTGCCAGCAGCTTAAAGGGACAGGGTGATCGGCACTATGGCTACTCCTTC
size: few; V: TRBV5-1; D: NA; J: TRBJ2-7; CDR3: CASSRTISYEQYF; DNA: TGCGCCAGCAGTCGGACTATCTCCTACGAGCAGTACTTC
size: NA; V: TRBV6-5; D: NA; J: TRBJ1-6; CDR3: CASRSTENSPLHF; DNA: TGTGCCAGCCGGTCAACCGAGAATTCACCCCTCCACTTT
size: few; V: TRBV5-4; D: TRBD1; J: TRBJ2-7; CDR3: CASSHRDRGREQYF; DNA: TGTGCCAGCAGCCACCGGGACAGGGGGCGCGAGCAGTACTTC
size: few; V: TRBV27; D: NA; J: TRBJ1-5; CDR3: CASSLYAGSRQPQHF; DNA: TGTGCCAGCAGTTTATATGCGGGGTCCAGACAGCCCCAGCATTTT
size: few; V: TRBV7-2; D: TRBD1; J: TRBJ2-1; CDR3: CASSLGGGVHNEQFF; DNA: TGTGCCAGCAGCTTAGGAGGGGGCGTCCACAATGAGCAGTTCTTC
size: NA; V: TRBV6-1; D: TRBD1; J: TRBJ2-7; CDR3: CASSGGQTRNEQYF; DNA: TGTGCCAGCAGTGGGGGACAGACTCGGAACGAGCAGTACTTC
size: few; V: TRBV27; D: TRBD1; J: TRBJ2-7; CDR3: CASRSAGTGEFEQYF; DNA: TGTGCCAGCAGATCTGCCGGGACAGGGGAATTCGAGCAGTACTTC
size: few; V: TRBV27; D: NA; J: TRBJ1-1; CDR3: CASTSDRREAFF; DNA: TGTGCCAGCACCTCGGACAGACGAGAAGCTTTCTTT